The 18 T cell receptor beta chains listed next were all sequenced from one sample in a study of OX40 agonist ivuxolimab in advanced cancers. TCRdb's table, derived via immunoSEQ multiplex PCR, lists solely in-frame clones and lacks some. The table includes 45,000 to 65,000 clones, approximately 83% detected once. The sequencing used CD4+ or CD8+ T cells sorted from blood, collected in a trial of the OX40 agonist ivuxolimab. The source is an adult with an advanced solid tumor such as melanoma, head and neck, liver or kidney cancer.

The genes are TRBV7-9 and TRBJ2-1, with 10 nucleotides matching TRBD1. From germline, CDR1 is SEHNR and CDR2 FQNEAQ (reference sequence). The CDR3 spans 17 residues. The J segment lost 6 bases and the V segment lost 2 bases, leaving 10 bases of the junction unmatched. The CDR3 DNA reads as TGTGCCAGCAGCTTAACCCTCTTGGGACAGGGGTCCAATGAGCAGTTCTTC. This gives the protein CASSLTLLGQGSNEQFF.

J is TRBJ1-4 and V is TRBV2, with D unclear. The CDR3 consists of 15 residues. From germline, CDR1 is SNHLY and CDR2 FYNNEI. V lost 2 bases and J 7 bases, leaving 14 bases between the germline ends. CDR3 in amino acids: CASSEFRRFGEKLFF. DNA for the CDR3: TGTGCCAGCAGTGAATTCAGGAGGTTCGGTGAAAAACTGTTTTTT. Looking up the rest from reference TRBV2 and TRBJ1-4 gives the full variable domain: EPEVTQTPSHQVTQMGQEVILRCVPISNHLYFYWYRQILGQKVEFLVSFYNNEISEKSEIFDDQFSVERPDGSNFTLKIRSTKLEDSAMYFCASSEFRRFGEKLFFGSGTQLSVL.

This clone has a handful of counts. The chain has TRBV19 and TRBJ1-1; D gene uncertain. CDR1 is LNHDA and CDR2 is SQIVND in the germline V gene (reference sequence). The germline V and J ends were trimmed by 6 bases and 4 bases, with 15 bases remaining between them. This CDR3 spans 14 amino acids. The CDR3 protein is CASRTGNFGTEAFF. CDR3 in DNA: TGTGCCAGTAGAACTGGGAACTTTGGCACTGAAGCTTTCTTT.

The gene calls are TRBV4-1 and TRBJ2-7; TRBD1 matches at 8 bases. Germline values: CDR1 MGHRA, CDR2 YSYEKL. The CDR3 extends over 14 amino acids. Trimming at V came to 3 bases and at J to 3 bases, leaving 4 bases not matched to a gene. CDR3 loop: CASSQPGQGYEQYF. In DNA, the CDR3 is TGCGCCAGCAGCCAGCCTGGACAGGGCTACGAGCAGTACTTC.

This chain connects TRBV20-1 to TRBJ2-7; no definite D call. The CDR3 loop spans 11 amino acids. The V and J ends lost 3 bases and 3 bases respectively, with 6 bases between them. From germline, CDR1 is DFQATT and CDR2 SNEGSKA (reference sequence). In nucleotides, the CDR3 is TGCAGTGCTAGTGCCGGCTACGAGCAGTACTTC. Its translation is CSASAGYEQYF.

The gene calls are TRBV7-2 and TRBJ2-1, with TRBD1 as a possible D gene (6 bases). The CDR3 length is 14 residues. CDR1 is SGHTA, CDR2 FQGNSA, per germline. Trimming removed 6 bases from V and 4 bases from J, with 13 bases in between. The CDR3 is CASRAPRGYNEQFF. CDR3 nucleotide sequence: TGTGCCAGCAGAGCACCTAGGGGGTACAATGAGCAGTTCTTC.

This clone has just one count. The chain combines TRBV2 with TRBJ2-3; possible D gene TRBD2, 7 bases. The CDR3 is made up of 16 amino acids. Germline V gives CDR1 SNHLY, CDR2 FYNNEI. Deletions cut 3 bases from V and 6 bases from J, with 19 bases between. In DNA, the CDR3 is TGTGCCAGCAGTGATCGGGGGGCCACGGGGAGGGATACGCAGTATTTT. As protein: CASSDRGATGRDTQYF.

The chain couples TRBV2 to TRBJ2-5; D is possibly TRBD1 or TRBD2 (5 bases each). Germline loops: CDR1 SNHLY, CDR2 FYNNEI. The CDR3 sequence is 11 residues long. Deletions cut 5 bases from V and 9 bases from J, with 10 bases between. The CDR3 sequence is CASSSWGSQYF. The CDR3 region has the DNA TGTGCCAGCAGTTCATGGGGGTCCCAGTACTTC.

The V and J genes are TRBV7-7 and TRBJ1-5; 8 nucleotides agree with TRBD1. CDR1 is SSHAT, CDR2 FNYEAQ, per germline (reference sequence). The V gene end was trimmed by 4 bases and the J gene end by 4 bases; junction bases not matched to a gene: 6. The CDR3 length is 15 residues. CDR3 bases: TGTGCCAGCAGCTGGGACAGGAGTGGGAATCAGCCCCAGCATTTT. It codes for CASSWDRSGNQPQHF.

The chain combines TRBV6-5 with TRBJ1-5; D gene ambiguous. Per germline, CDR1 MNHEY and CDR2 SVGAGI. The CDR3 loop spans 14 amino acids. The ends were cut back, 6 bases at V and 4 bases at J, with 13 bases in the middle. The CDR3 is CASRPGRINQPQHF. The CDR3 region has the DNA TGTGCCAGCAGACCCGGACGGATTAATCAGCCCCAGCATTTT.

The chain combines TRBV6-1 with TRBJ2-3; the D is unclear. V gave up 1 base and J gave up 4 bases, with 3 bases separating them. Germline CDR1 is MNHNS and CDR2 is SASEGT. This CDR3 has 12 residues. The CDR3 DNA is TGTGCCAGCAGTGAAGTCTCAGATACGCAGTATTTT. It specifies CASSEVSDTQYF.

CDR3 sequence: CASTVWGAGQPQHF. CDR3 nucleotides: TGTGCCAGCACGGTCTGGGGGGCAGGACAGCCCCAGCATTTT. This chain uses TRBV7-7 with TRBJ1-5; D perhaps matches TRBD1 (6 bases). Between the trimmed V and J ends, which lost 7 bases and 7 bases, there was a span of 17 bases. Germline V gene data show CDR1 as SSHAT and CDR2 as FNYEAQ (reference sequence). This CDR3 region has 14 residues.

CDR3 amino acids: CASSWGSALDPLGREKLFF. CDR3 sequence (DNA): TGTGCCAGCAGCTGGGGTTCGGCTTTGGACCCGTTGGGTCGCGAAAAACTGTTTTTT. The V call is TRBV5-6, the J call TRBJ1-4; D remains ambiguous. Germline V gives CDR1 SGHDT, CDR2 YYEEEE. Trimming cost V 3 bases and J 8 bases, with 29 bases left between them. The CDR3 contains 19 residues.

The chain joins TRBV18 to TRBJ2-5; TRBD1 matches 7 bases. CDR3 length equals 15 residues. CDR1 KGHSH and CDR2 LQKENI come from the germline V gene. V trimming: 4 bases; J trimming: 5 bases; junction bases outside the gene matches: 10. CDR3 in DNA: TGTGCCAGCTCACTCGACAGGGCCGAGGCGGAGACCCAGTACTTC. Its translation is CASSLDRAEAETQYF. Variable domain in full (rest from reference TRBV18 and TRBJ2-5): NAGVMQNPRHLVRRRGQEARLRCSPMKGHSHVYWYRQLPEEGLKFMVYLQKENIIDESGMPKERFSAEFPKEGPSILRIQQVVRGDSAAYFCASSLDRAEAETQYFGPGTRLLVL.

The chain combines TRBV19 with TRBJ2-1; TRBD1 matches 7 bases. The CDR3 has 14 residues. J was trimmed by 4 bases and V by 5 bases; bases with no gene match: 5. Germline V CDR1 and CDR2: LNHDA, SQIVND (reference sequence). CDR3 amino acids: CASSDRAGYNEQFF. The DNA for the CDR3 is TGTGCCAGTAGTGACAGGGCCGGATACAATGAGCAGTTCTTC.

CDR3 DNA: TGTGCCATCAGTCTCCGACCGGGACAGAGTAATTCACCCCTCCACTTT. The encoded protein is CAISLRPGQSNSPLHF. This sequence joins TRBV10-3 and TRBJ1-6, with 7 bases identical to TRBD1. Germline assignment: CDR1 ENHRY and CDR2 SYGVKD. Trimming removed 5 bases from V and 6 bases from J; junction bases left unmatched: 10. This CDR3 region has 16 residues.

V gene TRBV28 combines with J gene TRBJ1-1; 7 bases line up with TRBD1. The CDR3 loop spans 17 amino acids. Germline V gene sequence: CDR1 MDHEN, CDR2 SYDVKM. The J segment lost 0 bases and the V segment lost 5 bases, leaving 12 bases of the junction unmatched. The CDR3 nucleotides are TGTGCCAGCAGTCTCGGGACAGACCTAATCATGAACACTGAAGCTTTCTTT. Translated, it gives CASSLGTDLIMNTEAFF. The variable domain in full, with the rest retrieved from reference TRBV28 and TRBJ1-1, is DVKVTQSSRYLVKRTGEKVFLECVQDMDHENMFWYRQDPGLGLRLIYFSYDVKMKEKGDIPEGYSVSREKKERFSLILESASTNQTSMYLCASSLGTDLIMNTEAFFGQGTRLTVV.

The chain joins TRBV10-3 to TRBJ1-2; a weak D match, TRBD1 (5 bases). Trimming pared 4 bases from V and 3 bases from J, leaving 18 bases between. Germline CDR1 ENHRY, CDR2 SYGVKD. The CDR3 is 16 amino acids. Written as DNA, the CDR3 is TGTGCCATCAGTGGGGACTGGGGAGGGATCGACTATGGCTACACCTTC. Amino acids: CAISGDWGGIDYGYTF.